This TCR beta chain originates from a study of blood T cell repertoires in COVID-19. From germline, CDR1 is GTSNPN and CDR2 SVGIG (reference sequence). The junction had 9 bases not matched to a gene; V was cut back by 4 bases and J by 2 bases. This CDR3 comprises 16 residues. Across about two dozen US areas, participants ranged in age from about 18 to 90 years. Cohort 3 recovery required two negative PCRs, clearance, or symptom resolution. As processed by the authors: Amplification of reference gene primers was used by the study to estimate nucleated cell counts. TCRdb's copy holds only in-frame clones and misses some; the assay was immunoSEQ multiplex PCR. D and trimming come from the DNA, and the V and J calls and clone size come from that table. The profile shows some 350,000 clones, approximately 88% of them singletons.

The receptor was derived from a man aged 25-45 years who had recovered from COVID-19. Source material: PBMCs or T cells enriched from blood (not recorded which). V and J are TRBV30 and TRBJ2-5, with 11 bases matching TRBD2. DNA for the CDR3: TGTGCCTGGAAGCTTACAGGGACTAGCGGACAAGAGACCCAGTACTTC. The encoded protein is CAWKLTGTSGQETQYF.